This T cell receptor beta chain was profiled in a study of OX40 agonist ivuxolimab in advanced cancers. Background on the whole study: Ivuxolimab was a fully human IgG2 agonistic monoclonal antibody targeting the costimulatory receptor OX40 (CD134). Intravenous ivuxolimab was administered to patients every 2 weeks at six dose levels: 0.01, 0.1, 0.3, 1.5, 3 and 10 mg/kg. Among the approximately 54 dose-escalation patients, approximately 20 had hepatocellular carcinoma, about 15 melanoma, 9 renal cell carcinoma and 9 head and neck cancer. The dose-escalation cohort was 80% to 90% male with a mean age of around 64 years, ranging from about 23 to 85. Patients were allowed to have had prior anti-PD-1, anti-PD-L1 or anti-CTLA-4 therapy, and approximately 40% of the dose-escalation patients had previously received checkpoint inhibitors. Partial responses occurred in three dose-escalation patients: two with cutaneous melanoma and one with hepatocellular carcinoma. The purpose of peripheral TCRbeta sequencing was to test whether ivuxolimab changed TCR sequence diversity and led to clonal T-cell expansion. The monotherapy dose-escalation portion (N ≈ 50 patients) of the phase I ivuxolimab trial is reported in the paper. The investigation overall reported the following: After ivuxolimab, expanded clones were on average more numerous among CD8+ T cells than among CD4+ T cells. In the 0.1-3.0 mg/kg groups, partial responders were among the patients with the lowest normalized peripheral clonal expansion, particularly in CD8+ T cells. At doses of 0.1 to 3.0 mg/kg, clonal expansion of both CD4+ and CD8+ T cells in blood was seen between baseline and week 6. Low levels of normalized T-cell clonal expansion were also seen in some nonresponding patients. Antigen specificity was not determined for the clonally expanded peripheral T cells.

Based on the germline V gene, the CDR1 and CDR2 sequences are SGHRS and YFSETQ. The germline V end is reduced by 2 bases and the J end by 4 bases; junction bases left unmatched: 9. From the cysteine up to the phenylalanine, the CDR3 has a length of 16 residues. The read is trimmed to its CDR3 DNA, 48 bases read in frame from base 1. Patients with a history of autoimmune disease or receiving systemic immunosuppression were excluded from the trial. Peripheral blood for TCR sequencing was drawn from every dose cohort at baseline, at cycle 4 day 1 and at cycle 7 day 1. The samples were taken from a phase I, first-in-human, multicenter, open-label dose-escalation trial of ivuxolimab. Adults with locally advanced or metastatic melanoma, renal cell carcinoma, hepatocellular carcinoma or head and neck squamous cell carcinoma were enrolled in the trial. CD4+ and CD8+ T cells were sorted separately from peripheral blood before TCR sequencing.

For sequencing of the TCRbeta CDR3 region, genomic DNA was extracted from the sorted cells. The immunoSEQ Assay was used for sequencing of TCRbeta CDR3 regions. In its TCRdb copy, this immuneACCESS table keeps in-frame sequences only and misses some clones. Where compared with another copy, unresolved V genes explain less than half of these, and the others have no known cause. A total of 70,000 to 85,000 clones appear in this sample, approximately 88% of them only once. Less than 2.5% of the sample lies in the top ten. To note about this clone: Its antigen is not yet known. The sample holds no much larger clone one base away, and base qualities are not on file.

This specimen was CD4+ or CD8+ T cells sorted from blood, taken in a trial of the OX40 agonist ivuxolimab. In this chain, TRBV5-1 is recombined with TRBJ2-5, with 9 bases matching TRBD2. The receptor comes from an adult with an advanced solid tumor such as melanoma, head and neck, liver or kidney cancer. The CDR3 here reads CASSFRRGGASETQYF. DNA sequence: TGCGCCAGCAGCTTCCGACGCGGGGGGGCTTCAGAGACCCAGTACTTC.